This T cell receptor (beta chain) was sequenced during a study of blood T cell repertoires in COVID-19. The germline V gene has CDR1 LGHDT and CDR2 YNNKEL (reference sequence). CDR3 length: 12 residues. V dropped 4 bases and J dropped 2 bases, with 5 bases sitting between them. Original analysis: Estimates of nucleated cell counts were drawn from the amplification of reference gene primers. Sequenced by immunoSEQ multiplex PCR; TCRdb stores in-frame clones only, minus some. V and J calls plus clone size are reproduced from that table; the DNA served to infer D and trimming. The table records 150,000 to 200,000 clones, roughly 90% of them present only once.

This chain joins TRBV3-1 (or the pseudogene TRBV3-2) and TRBJ1-1; no clear D gene. This receptor was taken from a woman between 55 and 75 years old with COVID-19, enrolled during active disease. Sequencing was done on a sample of peripheral blood. CDR3 in amino acids: CASSPGNTEAFF. In DNA form, the CDR3 reads TGTGCCAGCAGCCCAGGTAACACTGAAGCTTTCTTT.